This T cell receptor (beta chain) was profiled in a study of blood T cell repertoires in COVID-19. This clone came up once. Libraries were prepared by immunoSEQ multiplex PCR; TCRdb keeps only in-frame clonotypes and omits some of them. The sample lists some 190,000 clones, about 82% occurring once. The receptor's source is a man between 35 and 55 years old with acute COVID-19. The sequencing input was PBMCs or T cells enriched from blood (not recorded which).

CDR3 loop: CASGLMPSRAFF. The CDR3 nucleotides are TGTGCTAGTGGTTTGATGCCCTCGCGAGCTTTCTTT. The chain links TRBV12-5 to TRBJ1-1; D is unresolved. The CDR3 is 12 amino acids. The V end was cut by 2 bases, the J end by 10 bases, with 11 bases between. Per the germline V gene, CDR1 is LGHNT and CDR2 is FRNRAP. Combining the CDR3 with reference TRBV12-5 and TRBJ1-1 gives the whole variable domain DARVTQTPRHKVTEMGQEVTMRCQPILGHNTVFWYRQTMMQGLELLAYFRNRAPLDDSGMPKDRFSAEMPDATLATLKIQPSEPRDSAVYFCASGLMPSRAFFGQGTRLTVV.